This TCR beta chain was observed in a study of shared clonotypes between healthy human individuals. Study-level results: Incomplete sequencing of sorted subsets was indicated by rarefaction despite large depth.

About this clone itself: Its specificity is unknown.

The V gene's germline CDR1 is SGHVS and CDR2 FNYEAQ. The CDR3 runs 15 residues. Trimming removed 2 bases from V and 2 bases from J, with 12 bases in between. Terminally differentiated effector memory CD45RA+ cells were excluded by CCR7 positive selection of CD45RO-negative cells. In the original workflow: There were no quality scores in the junction-only immunoSEQ sequences, so filtering differed. Using immunoSEQ multiplex PCR, the repertoire was profiled, and TCRdb retains in-frame clones only, with some absent. D and trimming come from the DNA, and the V and J calls and clone size come from that table. The sample has about 820,000 clones, around 93% seen once.

The TCR sequence derives from a man aged 25-45 years in good health. What was sequenced was naive CD8+ T cells sorted from blood. V is TRBV7-6 and J is TRBJ2-5; D not certain. In nucleotides, the CDR3 is TGTGCCAGCAGCTTATTCCCAGCAAAGCAAGAGACCCAGTACTTC. Residues: CASSLFPAKQETQYF.